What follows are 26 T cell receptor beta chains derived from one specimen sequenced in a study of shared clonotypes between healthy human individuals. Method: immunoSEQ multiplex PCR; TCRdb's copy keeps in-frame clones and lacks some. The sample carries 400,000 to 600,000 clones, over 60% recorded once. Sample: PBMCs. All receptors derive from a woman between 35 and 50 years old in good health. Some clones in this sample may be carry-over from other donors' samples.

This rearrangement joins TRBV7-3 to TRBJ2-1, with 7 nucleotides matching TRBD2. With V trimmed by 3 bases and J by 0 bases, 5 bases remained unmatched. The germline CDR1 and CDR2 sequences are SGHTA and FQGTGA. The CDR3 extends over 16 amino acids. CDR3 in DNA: TGTGCCAGCAGCTTGACTAGCCCAAGCTCCTACAATGAGCAGTTCTTC. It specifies CASSLTSPSSYNEQFF.

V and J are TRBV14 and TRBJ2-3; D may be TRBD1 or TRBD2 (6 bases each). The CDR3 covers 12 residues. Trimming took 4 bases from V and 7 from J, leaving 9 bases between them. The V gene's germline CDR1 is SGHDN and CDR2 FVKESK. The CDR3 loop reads CASSPGGHTQYF. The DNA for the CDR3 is TGTGCCAGCAGCCCCGGGGGCCATACGCAGTATTTT.

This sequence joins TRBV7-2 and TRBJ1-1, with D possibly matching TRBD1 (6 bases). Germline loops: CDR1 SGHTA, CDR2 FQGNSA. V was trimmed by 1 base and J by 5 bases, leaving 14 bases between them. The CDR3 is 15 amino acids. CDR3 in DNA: TGTGCCAGCAGCTTAGTTTCAGGGGTGTGGACTGAAGCTTTCTTT. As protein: CASSLVSGVWTEAFF. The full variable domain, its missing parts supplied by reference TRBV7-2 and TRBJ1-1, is GAGVSQSPSNKVTEKGKDVELRCDPISGHTALYWYRQSLGQGLEFLIYFQGNSAPDKSGLPSDRFSAERTGGSVSTLTIQRTQQEDSAVYLCASSLVSGVWTEAFFGQGTRLTVV.

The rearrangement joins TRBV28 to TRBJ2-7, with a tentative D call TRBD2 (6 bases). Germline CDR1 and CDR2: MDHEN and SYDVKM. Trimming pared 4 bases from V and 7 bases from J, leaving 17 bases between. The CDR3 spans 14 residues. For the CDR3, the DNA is TGTGCCAGCAGTTCCCTCGGGAGATCGGAAGAGCAGTACTTC. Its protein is CASSSLGRSEEQYF.

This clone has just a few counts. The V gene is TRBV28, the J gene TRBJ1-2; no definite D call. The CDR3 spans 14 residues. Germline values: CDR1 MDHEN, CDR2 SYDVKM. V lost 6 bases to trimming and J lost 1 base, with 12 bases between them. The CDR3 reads CASSPPDGNYGYTF. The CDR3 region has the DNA TGTGCCAGCAGCCCCCCCGACGGTAACTATGGCTACACCTTC.

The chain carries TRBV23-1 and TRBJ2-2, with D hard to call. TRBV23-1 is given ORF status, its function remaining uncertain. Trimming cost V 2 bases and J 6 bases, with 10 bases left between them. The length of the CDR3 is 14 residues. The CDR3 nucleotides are TGCGCCAGCAGTCAAAAGCGTTGGGCCGGGGAGCTGTTTTTT. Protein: CASSQKRWAGELFF.

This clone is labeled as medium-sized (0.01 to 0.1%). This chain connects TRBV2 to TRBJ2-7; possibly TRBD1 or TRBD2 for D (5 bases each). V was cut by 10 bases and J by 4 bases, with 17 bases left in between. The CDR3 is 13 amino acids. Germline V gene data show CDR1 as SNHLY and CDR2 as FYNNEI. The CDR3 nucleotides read TGTGCCACGTTCGGGACGCCAGAGTACGAGCAGTACTTC. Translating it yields CATFGTPEYEQYF.

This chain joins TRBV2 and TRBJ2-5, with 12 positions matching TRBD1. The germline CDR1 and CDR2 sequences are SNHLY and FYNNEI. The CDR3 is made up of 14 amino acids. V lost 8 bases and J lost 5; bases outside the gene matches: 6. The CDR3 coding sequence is TGTGCCAGCCTCCGGGACAGGGGGCTTGAGACCCAGTACTTC. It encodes CASLRDRGLETQYF. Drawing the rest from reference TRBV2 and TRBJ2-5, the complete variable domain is EPEVTQTPSHQVTQMGQEVILRCVPISNHLYFYWYRQILGQKVEFLVSFYNNEISEKSEIFDDQFSVERPDGSNFTLKIRSTKLEDSAMYFCASLRDRGLETQYFGPGTRLLVL.

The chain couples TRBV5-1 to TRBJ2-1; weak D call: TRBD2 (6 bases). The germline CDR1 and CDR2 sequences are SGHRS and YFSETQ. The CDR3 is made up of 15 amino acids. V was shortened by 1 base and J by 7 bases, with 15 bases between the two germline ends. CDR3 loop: CASSLLAAGGNEQFF. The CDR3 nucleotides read TGCGCCAGCAGCTTGCTCGCTGCTGGGGGGAATGAGCAGTTCTTC.

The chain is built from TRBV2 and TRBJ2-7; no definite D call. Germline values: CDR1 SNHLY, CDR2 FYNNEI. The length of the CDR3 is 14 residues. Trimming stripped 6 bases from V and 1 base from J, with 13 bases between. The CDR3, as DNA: TGTGCCAGCAGGGTCCGGACCAATTCCTACGAGCAGTACTTC. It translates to CASRVRTNSYEQYF. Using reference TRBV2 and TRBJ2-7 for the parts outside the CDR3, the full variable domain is EPEVTQTPSHQVTQMGQEVILRCVPISNHLYFYWYRQILGQKVEFLVSFYNNEISEKSEIFDDQFSVERPDGSNFTLKIRSTKLEDSAMYFCASRVRTNSYEQYFGPGTRLTVT.

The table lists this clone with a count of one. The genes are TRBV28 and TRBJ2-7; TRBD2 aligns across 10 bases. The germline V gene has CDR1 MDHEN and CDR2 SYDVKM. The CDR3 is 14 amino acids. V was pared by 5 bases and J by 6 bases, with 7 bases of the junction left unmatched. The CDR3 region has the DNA TGTGCCAGCAGTGGAGCGGGAGGGGTCTTCGAGCAGTACTTC. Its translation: CASSGAGGVFEQYF.

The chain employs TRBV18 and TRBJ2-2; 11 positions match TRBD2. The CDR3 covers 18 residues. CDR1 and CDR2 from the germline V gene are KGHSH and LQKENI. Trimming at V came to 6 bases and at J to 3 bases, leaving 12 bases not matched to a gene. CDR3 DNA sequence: TGTGCCAGCTCGCTGACGGGACTAGCGGAAACCCACACCGGGGAGCTGTTTTTT. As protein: CASSLTGLAETHTGELFF.

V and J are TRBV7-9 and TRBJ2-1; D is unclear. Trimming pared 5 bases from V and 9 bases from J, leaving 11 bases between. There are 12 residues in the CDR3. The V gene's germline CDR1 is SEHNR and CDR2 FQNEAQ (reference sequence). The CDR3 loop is CASSAGNSEQFF. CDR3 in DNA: TGTGCCAGCAGCGCAGGTAACTCTGAGCAGTTCTTC.

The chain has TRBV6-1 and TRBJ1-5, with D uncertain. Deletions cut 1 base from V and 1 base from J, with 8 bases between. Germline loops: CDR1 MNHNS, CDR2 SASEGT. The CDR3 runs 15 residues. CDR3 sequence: CASSEGPFSNQPQHF. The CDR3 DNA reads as TGTGCCAGCAGTGAAGGCCCCTTCAGCAATCAGCCCCAGCATTTT.

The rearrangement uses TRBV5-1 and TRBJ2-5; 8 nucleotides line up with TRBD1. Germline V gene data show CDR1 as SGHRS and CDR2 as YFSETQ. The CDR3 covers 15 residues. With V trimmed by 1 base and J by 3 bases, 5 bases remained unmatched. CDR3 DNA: TGCGCCAGCAGCTTGTGGGGACAGGACGAAGAGACCCAGTACTTC. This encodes CASSLWGQDEETQYF.

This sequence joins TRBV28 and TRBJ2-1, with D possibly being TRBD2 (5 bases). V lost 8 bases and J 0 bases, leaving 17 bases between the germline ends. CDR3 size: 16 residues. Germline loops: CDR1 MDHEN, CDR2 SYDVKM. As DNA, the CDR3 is TGTGCCAGCCCCCCCGGACTGCCAAGCTCCTACAATGAGCAGTTCTTC. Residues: CASPPGLPSSYNEQFF.

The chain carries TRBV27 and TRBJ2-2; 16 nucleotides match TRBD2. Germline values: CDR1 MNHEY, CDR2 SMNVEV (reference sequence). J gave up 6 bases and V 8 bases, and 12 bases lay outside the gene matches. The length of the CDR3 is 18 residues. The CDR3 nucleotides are TGTGCCAGCGGTCCTCAGGGACTAGCGGGAGGGAGCTCCGGGGAGCTGTTTTTT. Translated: CASGPQGLAGGSSGELFF.

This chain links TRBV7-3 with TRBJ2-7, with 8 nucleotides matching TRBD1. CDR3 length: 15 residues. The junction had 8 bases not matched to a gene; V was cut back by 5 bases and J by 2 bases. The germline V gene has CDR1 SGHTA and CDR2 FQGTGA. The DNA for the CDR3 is TGTGCCAGCAGCGAAGCCGGGACAGGAGCCTACGAGCAGTACTTC. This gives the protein CASSEAGTGAYEQYF.

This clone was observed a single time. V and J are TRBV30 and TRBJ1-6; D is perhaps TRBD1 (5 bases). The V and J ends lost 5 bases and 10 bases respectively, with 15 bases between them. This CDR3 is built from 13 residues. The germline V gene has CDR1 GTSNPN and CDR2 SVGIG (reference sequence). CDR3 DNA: TGTGCCTGGGGGGGTGGGGATGGCTCACCCCTCCACTTT. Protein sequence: CAWGGGDGSPLHF.

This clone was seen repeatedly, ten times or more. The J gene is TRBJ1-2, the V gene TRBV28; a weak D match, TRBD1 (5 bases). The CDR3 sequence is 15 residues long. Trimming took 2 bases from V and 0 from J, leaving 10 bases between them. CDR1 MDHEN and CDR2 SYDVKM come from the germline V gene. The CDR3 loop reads CASSLEAGTNYGYTF. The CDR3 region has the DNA TGTGCCAGCAGTTTAGAGGCAGGGACTAACTATGGCTACACCTTC.

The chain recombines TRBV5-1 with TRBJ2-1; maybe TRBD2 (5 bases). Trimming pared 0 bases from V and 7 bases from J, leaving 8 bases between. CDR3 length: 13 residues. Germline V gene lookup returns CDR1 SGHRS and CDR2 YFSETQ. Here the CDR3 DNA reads TGCGCCAGCAGCTTGGCTGACTATAATGAGCAGTTCTTC. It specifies CASSLADYNEQFF.

The CDR3 reads CASSYPRPYGYTF. In DNA form, the CDR3 reads TGTGCCAGCAGTTACCCACGCCCCTATGGCTACACCTTC. The chain uses TRBV27 and TRBJ1-2; D is unresolved. This CDR3 has 13 residues. Germline CDR1 MNHEY, CDR2 SMNVEV (reference sequence). Deletions cut 4 bases from V and 4 bases from J, with 10 bases between.

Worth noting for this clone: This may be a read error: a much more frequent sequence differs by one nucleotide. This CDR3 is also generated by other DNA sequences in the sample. CDR3 DNA sequence: TGTGCCAGCTCATCCGGGTACCAAGAAACCCAGTACTTC. Its protein is CASSSGYQETQYF. V gene TRBV18 combines with J gene TRBJ2-5; no reliable D call. This CDR3 region has 13 residues. The germline gives CDR1 KGHSH, CDR2 LQKENI.

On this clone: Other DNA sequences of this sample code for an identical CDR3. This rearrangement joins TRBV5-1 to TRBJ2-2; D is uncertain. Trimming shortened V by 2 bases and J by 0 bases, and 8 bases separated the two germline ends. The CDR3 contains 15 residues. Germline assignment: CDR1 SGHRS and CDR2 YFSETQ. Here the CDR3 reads CASSLGVANTGELFF. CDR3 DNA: TGCGCCAGCAGCTTAGGCGTCGCGAACACCGGGGAGCTGTTTTTT.

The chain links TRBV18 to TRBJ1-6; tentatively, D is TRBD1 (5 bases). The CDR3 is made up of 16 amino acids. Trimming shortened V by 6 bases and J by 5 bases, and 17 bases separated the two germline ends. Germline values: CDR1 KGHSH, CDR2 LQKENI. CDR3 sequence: CASSPREDRNNSPLHF. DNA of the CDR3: TGTGCCAGCTCTCCCCGAGAAGACAGAAATAATTCACCCCTCCACTTT.

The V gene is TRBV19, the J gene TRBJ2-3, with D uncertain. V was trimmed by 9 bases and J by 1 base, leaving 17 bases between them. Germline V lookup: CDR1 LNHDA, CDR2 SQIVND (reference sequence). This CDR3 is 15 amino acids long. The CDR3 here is CASQPARWGTDTQYF. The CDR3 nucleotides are TGTGCCAGCCAACCGGCCCGCTGGGGCACAGATACGCAGTATTTT. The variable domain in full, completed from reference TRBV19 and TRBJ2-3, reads DGGITQSPKYLFRKEGQNVTLSCEQNLNHDAMYWYRQDPGQGLRLIYYSQIVNDFQKGDIAEGYSVSREKKESFPLTVTSAQKNPTAFYLCASQPARWGTDTQYFGPGTRLTVL.